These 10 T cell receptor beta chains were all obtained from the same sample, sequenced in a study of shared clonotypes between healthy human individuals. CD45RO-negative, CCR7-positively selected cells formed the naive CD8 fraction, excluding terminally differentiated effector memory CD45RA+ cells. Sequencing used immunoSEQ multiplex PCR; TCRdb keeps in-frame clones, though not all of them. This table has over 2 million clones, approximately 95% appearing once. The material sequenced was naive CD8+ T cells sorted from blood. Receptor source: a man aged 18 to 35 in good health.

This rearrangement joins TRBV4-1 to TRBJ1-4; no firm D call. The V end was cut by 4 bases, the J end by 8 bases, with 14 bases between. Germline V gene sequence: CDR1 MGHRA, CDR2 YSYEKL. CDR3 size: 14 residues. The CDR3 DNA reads TGCGCCAGCAGCCCGGAGCAGGAGGAAGAAAAACTGTTTTTT. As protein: CASSPEQEEEKLFF.

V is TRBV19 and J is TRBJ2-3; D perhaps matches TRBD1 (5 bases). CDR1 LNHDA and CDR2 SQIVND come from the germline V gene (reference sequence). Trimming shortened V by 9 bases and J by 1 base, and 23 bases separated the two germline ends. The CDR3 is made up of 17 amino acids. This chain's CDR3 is CASQRPGQGWGTDTQYF. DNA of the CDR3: TGTGCCAGCCAACGTCCTGGGCAGGGATGGGGCACAGATACGCAGTATTTT.

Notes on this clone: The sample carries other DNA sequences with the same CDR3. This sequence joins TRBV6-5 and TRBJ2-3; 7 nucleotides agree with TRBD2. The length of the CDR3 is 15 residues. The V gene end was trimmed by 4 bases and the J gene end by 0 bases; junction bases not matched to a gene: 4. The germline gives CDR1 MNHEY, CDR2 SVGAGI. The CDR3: CASSSLAGSTDTQYF. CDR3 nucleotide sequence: TGTGCCAGCAGTTCTTTAGCGGGTAGCACAGATACGCAGTATTTT.

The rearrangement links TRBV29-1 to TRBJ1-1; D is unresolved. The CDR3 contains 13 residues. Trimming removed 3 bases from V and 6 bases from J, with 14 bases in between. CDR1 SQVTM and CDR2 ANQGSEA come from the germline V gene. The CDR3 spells CSVDPWGTAEAFF. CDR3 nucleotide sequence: TGCAGCGTTGATCCCTGGGGAACGGCTGAAGCTTTCTTT. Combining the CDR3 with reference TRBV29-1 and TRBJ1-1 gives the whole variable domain SAVISQKPSRDICQRGTSLTIQCQVDSQVTMMFWYRQQPGQSLTLIATANQGSEATYESGFVIDKFPISRPNLTFSTLTVSNMSPEDSSIYLCSVDPWGTAEAFFGQGTRLTVV.

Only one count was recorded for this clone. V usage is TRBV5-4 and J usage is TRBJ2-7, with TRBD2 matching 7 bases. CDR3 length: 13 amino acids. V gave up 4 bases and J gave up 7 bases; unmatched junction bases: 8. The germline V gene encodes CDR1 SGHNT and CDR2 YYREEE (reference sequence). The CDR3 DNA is TGTGCCAGCAGCCCTAGCGGAACAGAAGAGCAGTACTTC. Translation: CASSPSGTEEQYF.

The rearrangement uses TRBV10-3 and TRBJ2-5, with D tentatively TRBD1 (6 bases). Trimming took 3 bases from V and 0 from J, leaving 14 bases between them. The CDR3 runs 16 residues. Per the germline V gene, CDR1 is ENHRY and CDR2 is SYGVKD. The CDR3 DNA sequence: TGTGCCATCAGTGAAAAGGTAGACAGGTACCAAGAGACCCAGTACTTC. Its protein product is CAISEKVDRYQETQYF.

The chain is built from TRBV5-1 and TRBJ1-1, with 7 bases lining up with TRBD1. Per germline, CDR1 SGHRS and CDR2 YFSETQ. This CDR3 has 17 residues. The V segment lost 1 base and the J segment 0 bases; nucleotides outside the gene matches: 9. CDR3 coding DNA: TGCGCCAGCAGCTTGATGAGCACAGGGGCCATGAACACTGAAGCTTTCTTT. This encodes CASSLMSTGAMNTEAFF.

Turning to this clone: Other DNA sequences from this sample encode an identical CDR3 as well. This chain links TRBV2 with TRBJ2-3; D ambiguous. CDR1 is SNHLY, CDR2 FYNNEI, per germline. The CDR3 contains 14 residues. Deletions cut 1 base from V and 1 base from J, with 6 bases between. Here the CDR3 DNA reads TGTGCCAGCAGTGAAGGGGGTGGCACAGATACGCAGTATTTT. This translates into CASSEGGGTDTQYF.

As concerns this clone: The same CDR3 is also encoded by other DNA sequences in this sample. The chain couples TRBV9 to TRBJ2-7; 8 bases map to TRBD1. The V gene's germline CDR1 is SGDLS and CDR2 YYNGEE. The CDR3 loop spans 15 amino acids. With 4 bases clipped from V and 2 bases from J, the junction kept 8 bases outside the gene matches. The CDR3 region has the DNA TGTGCCAGCAGCCCTTCAGGGACAGGAACCTACGAGCAGTACTTC. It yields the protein CASSPSGTGTYEQYF.

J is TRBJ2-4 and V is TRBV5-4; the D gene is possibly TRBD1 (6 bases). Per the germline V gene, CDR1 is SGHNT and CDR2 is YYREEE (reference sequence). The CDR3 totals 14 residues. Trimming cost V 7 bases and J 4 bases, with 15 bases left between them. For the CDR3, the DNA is TGTGCCAGCGGGGATTTAGGGGGAAAAAACATTCAGTACTTC. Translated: CASGDLGGKNIQYF.